This entry is about one TCR beta chain. Adult Caucasians living in Nashville, Tennessee made up all of the donors. The entry originates in a study of shared clonotypes between healthy human individuals. Researchers divided each subset's genomic DNA evenly across several immunoSEQ plates. Measured with immunoSEQ multiplex PCR; TCRdb has only the in-frame clones, and not every one. Of some 2,000,000 clones in the sample, 95% were seen once. The sequenced sample consisted of naive CD4+ T cells sorted from blood. Sample subset: CD45RA+ positively selected. The TCR originated in a man aged 18-30 years in good health.

Here the CDR3 reads CASSSTGRYEQYF. The CDR3 nucleotides are TGCGCCAGCAGCTCCACAGGGAGATACGAGCAGTACTTC. The V call is TRBV5-1, the J call TRBJ2-7; maybe TRBD1 (6 bases). CDR1 is SGHRS, CDR2 YFSETQ, per germline. The CDR3 is 13 amino acids. V was trimmed by 3 bases and J by 4 bases, leaving 11 bases between them.